Presented here are 15 T cell receptor beta chains from one specimen sequenced in a study of T-cell reconstitution after alpha-beta-depleted transplantation in children. As it was prepared, the TCRbeta library received unique molecular identifiers. TCRdb reprocessed the PCR reads via MiXCR and lists one record per CDR3 protein. The data show roughly 220,000 distinct CDR3 sequences, with 7.5% to 9.5% seen just once and under 40% held by the top ten. The sequenced sample was PBMCs, mostly from graft donor cells, obtained 360 days after TCRalphabeta/CD19-depleted stem cell transplant. Receptors originate from a male patient between 2 and 9 years old who had a stem cell transplant for acute myeloid leukemia, so the T cells may come from the graft donor.

A few counts support this clonotype. The chain employs TRBV12-3 or TRBV12-4 and TRBJ2-7, with a tentative D call TRBD1 (5 bases). With 3 bases removed from V and 4 bases from J, the gap between germline ends came to 10 bases. There are 13 residues in the CDR3. The CDR3 region has the DNA TGTGCCAGCAGTTTTATGGGGCTGTACGAGCAGTACGTC. Amino acids: CASSFMGLYEQYV.

V gene TRBV5-5 combines with J gene TRBJ2-7; D gene ambiguous. V dropped 4 bases and J dropped 4 bases, with 15 bases sitting between them. Germline CDR1 reads SGHKS; CDR2 reads YYEKEE (reference sequence). CDR3 size: 14 residues. CDR3 protein: CASSPLRWGYEQYF. DNA for the CDR3: TGTGCCAGCAGCCCTCTTAGGTGGGGTTACGAGCAGTACTTC.

This clonotype was detected a few times. This rearrangement joins TRBV7-8 to TRBJ2-4, with D maybe TRBD2 (6 bases). Between the trimmed V and J ends, which lost 2 bases and 6 bases, there was a span of 17 bases. The CDR3 is made up of 16 amino acids. The germline V gene has CDR1 SGHVS and CDR2 FQNEAQ. The CDR3 DNA is TGTGCCAGCAGCTTACGAGTGAGCGGGCGGGGAAACATTCAGTACTTC. Amino acids: CASSLRVSGRGNIQYF.

This rearrangement joins TRBV20-1 to TRBJ2-4; D is ambiguous. The CDR3 has 11 residues. The germline V gene encodes CDR1 DFQATT and CDR2 SNEGSKA (reference sequence). Deletions cut 5 bases from V and 10 bases from J, with 12 bases between. CDR3 sequence (DNA): TGCAGTGCTCCCGAAGGGCCAATTCAGTACTTC. Protein sequence: CSAPEGPIQYF.

This clonotype was found many times. The chain uses TRBV6-1 and TRBJ2-1, with 9 positions matching TRBD2. This CDR3 spans 15 amino acids. V lost 6 bases and J lost 3; bases outside the gene matches: 6. Germline V lookup: CDR1 MNHNS, CDR2 SASEGT. CDR3 DNA sequence: TGTGCCAGCAGCCTGACTAGCGGCGTCTACAATGAGCAGTTCTTC. This codes for CASSLTSGVYNEQFF.

This clonotype has just a few counts. This chain's CDR3 is CASSDCTGNEQYV. The CDR3 nucleotides are TGCGCCAGCAGCGACTGCACAGGAAACGAGCAGTACGTC. The V gene is TRBV5-1, the J gene TRBJ2-7; TRBD1 is a possible D gene (5 bases). CDR3 length equals 13 residues. The germline gives CDR1 SGHRS, CDR2 YFSETQ. The ends were cut back, 4 bases at V and 5 bases at J, with 13 bases in the middle.

This clonotype was detected ten times or more. The V call is TRBV12-3 or TRBV12-4, the J call TRBJ2-1, with no clear D. Trimming cost V 1 base and J 0 bases, with 16 bases left between them. The CDR3 is 18 amino acids. The CDR3 protein is CASSLGPYPYRSYNEQFF. In nucleotides, the CDR3 is TGTGCCAGCAGTTTAGGCCCGTATCCGTACCGCTCCTACAATGAGCAGTTCTTC.

This clonotype was seen ten or more times. The rearrangement joins TRBV29-1 to TRBJ2-6; D is possibly TRBD1 (6 bases). The CDR3 is 16 amino acids. Germline V gene data show CDR1 as SQVTM and CDR2 as ANQGSEA. V was trimmed by 4 bases and J by 0 bases, leaving 13 bases between them. The CDR3 nucleotides are TGCAGCGTTGCGGGGACACCTTCCTCTGGGGCCAACGTCCTGACTTTC. Amino acid sequence: CSVAGTPSSGANVLTF.

The J gene is TRBJ2-1, the V gene TRBV5-1; D tentatively fits TRBD1 or TRBD2 (5 bases each). Germline CDR1 is SGHRS and CDR2 is YFSETQ. The V gene lost 0 bases and the J gene lost 2 bases, with 12 bases spanning the gap. The CDR3 length is 16 residues. CDR3 sequence reads: CASSLAGANPYNEQFF. In DNA, the CDR3 is TGCGCCAGCAGCTTGGCCGGGGCCAACCCCTACAATGAGCAGTTCTTC.

V gene TRBV24-1 combines with J gene TRBJ2-1; TRBD2 matches at 9 bases. Germline CDR1 and CDR2: KGHDR and SFDVKD. The V and J ends lost 4 bases and 5 bases, in that order; junction bases with no gene match: 5. The CDR3 totals 15 residues. CDR3 in DNA: TGTGCCACCAGTGACAGGACTAGCGATCACAATGAGCAGTTCTTC. This codes for CATSDRTSDHNEQFF.

The CDR3 DNA follows: TGTGCCAGCAGCTTAAGCCCCCAAAACACTGAAGCTTTCTTT. Its translation is CASSLSPQNTEAFF. V is TRBV7-3 and J is TRBJ1-1; D gene uncertain. The CDR3 length is 14 residues. From germline, CDR1 is SGHTA and CDR2 FQGTGA. Trimming stripped 1 base from V and 2 bases from J, with 8 bases between.

The chain links TRBV5-6 to TRBJ1-2; the match to TRBD1 covers 9 bases. V dropped 0 bases and J dropped 7; count of bases not matched to a gene: 1. The CDR3 has 13 amino acids. Germline CDR1 reads SGHDT; CDR2 reads YYEEEE. In nucleotides, the CDR3 is TGTGCCAGCAGCTTGGACAGGGGGCTTGGCTACACCTTC. Translated, it gives CASSLDRGLGYTF.

CDR3: CASSYTGVYTEAFF. The CDR3, as DNA: TGTGCCAGCAGTTATACAGGGGTCTACACTGAAGCTTTCTTT. This sequence joins TRBV6-5 and TRBJ1-1; 7 bases align to TRBD1. Trimming at V came to 3 bases and at J to 3 bases, leaving 4 bases not matched to a gene. CDR3 length: 14 residues. Germline V gene sequence: CDR1 MNHEY, CDR2 SVGAGI.

This clonotype came up many times. The V gene is TRBV20-1, the J gene TRBJ1-1; possibly TRBD1 for D (6 bases). This CDR3 region has 13 residues. V gave up 1 base and J gave up 3 bases, with 9 bases separating them. Germline loops: CDR1 DFQATT, CDR2 SNEGSKA (reference sequence). CDR3 loop: CSARATGYTEAFF. The CDR3 coding sequence is TGCAGTGCTAGAGCAACAGGGTACACTGAAGCTTTCTTT.

This clonotype was recorded at least ten times. This chain connects TRBV5-1 to TRBJ2-2; 8 bases match TRBD1. This CDR3 region has 15 residues. V lost 4 bases, J lost 3 bases, and 5 bases stayed unmatched. Germline V gives CDR1 SGHRS, CDR2 YFSETQ. The CDR3 sequence is CASSPNRGYTGELFF. The DNA of the CDR3 is TGCGCCAGCAGCCCGAACAGGGGGTACACCGGGGAGCTGTTTTTT.